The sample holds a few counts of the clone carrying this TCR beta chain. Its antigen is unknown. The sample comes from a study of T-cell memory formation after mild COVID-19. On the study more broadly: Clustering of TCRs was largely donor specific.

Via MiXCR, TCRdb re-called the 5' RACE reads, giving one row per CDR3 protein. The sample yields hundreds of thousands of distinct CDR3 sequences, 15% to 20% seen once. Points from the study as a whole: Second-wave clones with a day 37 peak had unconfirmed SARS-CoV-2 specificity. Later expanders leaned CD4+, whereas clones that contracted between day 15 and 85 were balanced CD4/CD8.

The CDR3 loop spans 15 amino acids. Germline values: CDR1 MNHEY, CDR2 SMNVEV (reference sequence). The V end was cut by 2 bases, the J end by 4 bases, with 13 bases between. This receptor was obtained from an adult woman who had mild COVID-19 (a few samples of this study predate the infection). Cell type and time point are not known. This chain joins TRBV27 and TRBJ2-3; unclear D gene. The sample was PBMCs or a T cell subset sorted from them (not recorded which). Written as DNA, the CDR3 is TGTGCCAGCAGTTTAGGCTATTTGAGAGCAGATACGCAGTATTTT. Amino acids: CASSLGYLRADTQYF.